The 28 T cell receptor beta chains given below trace back to one sample, sequenced in a study of CD8+ T cells in alopecia areata. RNA was extracted and reverse transcribed into cDNA as the sequencing template. TCRdb's copy holds only in-frame clones and misses some; the assay was immunoSEQ multiplex PCR. The sample has about 150,000 clones; roughly 58% are singletons. Sequenced input: CD8+ T cells sorted from blood. These receptor sequences come from a human donor in good health.

The J gene is TRBJ2-2, the V gene TRBV9, with D hard to call. Germline CDR1 reads SGDLS; CDR2 reads YYNGEE. CDR3 length: 17 amino acids. Between the trimmed V and J ends, which lost 0 bases and 5 bases, there was a span of 17 bases. The DNA of the CDR3 is TGTGCCAGCAGCGTAGCCTCACGTCCATCGTGGACCGGGGAGCTGTTTTTT. This translates into CASSVASRPSWTGELFF.

The chain employs TRBV5-1 and TRBJ2-7; a possible D gene is TRBD2 (6 bases). The V end was cut by 2 bases, the J end by 4 bases, with 10 bases between. The CDR3 runs to 13 residues. The germline gives CDR1 SGHRS, CDR2 YFSETQ. CDR3 protein: CASSFGGWYEQYF. CDR3 DNA sequence: TGCGCCAGCAGCTTCGGAGGGTGGTACGAGCAGTACTTC.

This clone was found a few times. The chain has TRBV29-1 and TRBJ2-7; no definite D call. V lost 0 bases and J lost 2, with 11 bases in between. Germline lookup yields CDR1 SQVTM and CDR2 ANQGSEA. The CDR3 runs 14 residues. The chain's CDR3 is CSVEDREPTYEQYF. In DNA, the CDR3 is TGCAGCGTTGAAGATCGAGAACCAACCTACGAGCAGTACTTC.

V gene TRBV9 combines with J gene TRBJ2-1; TRBD2 aligns across 11 bases. V was pared by 0 bases and J by 1 base, with 6 bases of the junction left unmatched. The CDR3 contains 18 residues. Germline assignment: CDR1 SGDLS and CDR2 YYNGEE. The CDR3 is CASSVERRTSGSYNEQFF. The CDR3 nucleotides read TGTGCCAGCAGCGTAGAGAGAAGGACTAGCGGGTCCTACAATGAGCAGTTCTTC.

This clone turned up a few times. The CDR3 nucleotides read TGCAGCGTTTCTACCGGGACAGCCTACAATGAGCAGTTCTTC. It yields the protein CSVSTGTAYNEQFF. The rearrangement uses TRBV29-1 and TRBJ2-1, with TRBD1 identical over 7 bases. Germline lookup yields CDR1 SQVTM and CDR2 ANQGSEA. V lost 5 bases and J lost 2; bases outside the gene matches: 6. This CDR3 is built from 14 residues.

The chain links TRBV27 to TRBJ2-1; TRBD2 matches at 12 bases. Germline CDR1 and CDR2: MNHEY and SMNVEV (reference sequence). Trimming at V came to 4 bases and at J to 5 bases, leaving 6 bases not matched to a gene. The CDR3 has 16 residues. CDR3 amino acids: CASSSLLAGGNNEQFF. CDR3 DNA sequence: TGTGCCAGCAGTTCCCTTCTAGCGGGAGGGAACAATGAGCAGTTCTTC.

The rearrangement joins TRBV2 to TRBJ2-7; no clear D gene. The CDR3 loop spans 10 amino acids. Germline values: CDR1 SNHLY, CDR2 FYNNEI. V was cut by 7 bases and J by 7 bases, with 8 bases left in between. The CDR3 DNA reads as TGTGCCAGCAAGCATGTAGAGCAGTACTTC. This sequence encodes CASKHVEQYF.

This chain uses TRBV5-1 with TRBJ2-7; D could derive from TRBD1 or TRBD2 (5 bases each). The CDR3 runs to 11 residues. Looked up from germline, CDR1 is SGHRS and CDR2 is YFSETQ. V gave up 4 bases and J gave up 5 bases, with 7 bases separating them. For the CDR3, the DNA is TGCGCCAGCAGCGGGGGAAACGAGCAGTACTTC. It yields the protein CASSGGNEQYF. Full variable domain (rest looked up from reference TRBV5-1 and TRBJ2-7): KAGVTQTPRYLIKTRGQQVTLSCSPISGHRSVSWYQQTPGQGLQFLFEYFSETQRNKGNFPGRFSGRQFSNSRSEMNVSTLELGDSALYLCASSGGNEQYFGPGTRLTVT.

This sequence joins TRBV6-1 and TRBJ2-2; TRBD2 matches 8 bases. The length of the CDR3 is 16 residues. CDR1 is MNHNS, CDR2 SASEGT, per germline. The trim removed 0 bases at V and 3 bases at J, leaving 3 bases unmatched. The CDR3 bases are TGTGCCAGCAGTGAAGCGCCGGGACTAGACACCGGGGAGCTGTTTTTT. This translates into CASSEAPGLDTGELFF.

This chain links TRBV25-1 with TRBJ1-5; D ambiguous. Germline V gene sequence: CDR1 MGHDK, CDR2 SYGVNS. This CDR3 contains 14 residues. Trimming removed 2 bases from V and 4 bases from J, with 9 bases in between. CDR3 bases: TGTGCCAGCAGTGAACTAGGAGGAAATCAGCCCCAGCATTTT. Residues: CASSELGGNQPQHF.

V usage is TRBV9 and J usage is TRBJ2-1; 12 nucleotides line up with TRBD2. Germline trimming cut 0 bases from V and 6 bases from J; bases unmatched to any gene: 4. The length of the CDR3 is 16 residues. Per germline, CDR1 SGDLS and CDR2 YYNGEE. Here the CDR3 reads CASSVVASGRANEQFF. The CDR3 nucleotides are TGTGCCAGCAGCGTAGTCGCTAGCGGGAGGGCCAATGAGCAGTTCTTC.

The genes are TRBV18 and TRBJ1-1, with a possible D match to TRBD1 (6 bases). CDR3 length equals 14 residues. V lost 4 bases to trimming and J lost 6 bases, with 15 bases between them. The germline CDR1 and CDR2 sequences are KGHSH and LQKENI. CDR3 sequence (DNA): TGTGCCAGCTCACTCCAGGGGCAGACCCCTGAAGCTTTCTTT. Translated, it gives CASSLQGQTPEAFF.

This clone was seen a few times. This chain joins TRBV20-1 and TRBJ2-5; D gene unclear. The V gene's germline CDR1 is DFQATT and CDR2 SNEGSKA (reference sequence). The V gene lost 2 bases and the J gene lost 2 bases, with 0 bases spanning the gap. CDR3 length: 10 residues. The CDR3 DNA reads as TGCAGTGCTAGACAAGAGACCCAGTACTTC. The encoded protein is CSARQETQYF.

V is TRBV30 and J is TRBJ1-1; possibly TRBD1 for D (6 bases). V lost 1 base and J 5 bases, leaving 17 bases between the germline ends. Germline CDR1 and CDR2: GTSNPN and SVGIG (reference sequence). This CDR3 is built from 15 residues. CDR3 nucleotide sequence: TGTGCCTGGAGTGCCGGGACACCCGGAGGTACTGAAGCTTTCTTT. Residues: CAWSAGTPGGTEAFF.

This clone was seen a few times. This chain uses TRBV29-1 with TRBJ2-2; the match to TRBD2 covers 13 bases. From germline, CDR1 is SQVTM and CDR2 ANQGSEA. V dropped 3 bases and J dropped 6; count of bases not matched to a gene: 1. This CDR3 region has 14 residues. CDR3 loop: CSVDTSGRAGELFF. The CDR3 DNA reads TGCAGCGTTGATACTAGCGGGAGGGCCGGGGAGCTGTTTTTT.

The chain couples TRBV7-9 to TRBJ2-2; D is ambiguous. Trimming removed 3 bases at V and 6 bases at J, with 8 bases between. This CDR3 spans 13 amino acids. The V gene's germline CDR1 is SEHNR and CDR2 FQNEAQ (reference sequence). The CDR3 nucleotides read TGTGCCAGCAGCTTGGGCTGGTCCGGGGAGCTGTTTTTT. This translates into CASSLGWSGELFF.

This clone was counted between two and nine times. V is TRBV29-1 and J is TRBJ2-6; D could derive from TRBD1 or TRBD2 (6 bases each). The CDR3 is made up of 17 amino acids. Germline CDR1 SQVTM, CDR2 ANQGSEA. V was pared by 1 base and J by 2 bases, with 15 bases between. The CDR3 is CSVEALPRGAGANVLTF. In DNA form, the CDR3 reads TGCAGCGTTGAAGCCCTACCTAGGGGGGCTGGGGCCAACGTCCTGACTTTC.

The chain employs TRBV7-9 and TRBJ1-2, with no clear D. Between the trimmed V and J ends, which lost 5 bases and 5 bases, there was a span of 6 bases. The germline V gene encodes CDR1 SEHNR and CDR2 FQNEAQ (reference sequence). This CDR3 has 11 residues. CDR3 bases: TGTGCCAGCAGCGAACATTATGGCTACACCTTC. It codes for CASSEHYGYTF.

This CDR3 is CASSYIPLGGETQYF. The CDR3 bases are TGTGCCAGCAGTTACATTCCACTAGGTGGTGAGACCCAGTACTTC. The chain carries TRBV6-6 and TRBJ2-5; a possible D gene is TRBD2 (5 bases). Looked up from germline, CDR1 is MNHNY and CDR2 is SVGAGI (reference sequence). With 2 bases removed from V and 5 bases from J, the gap between germline ends came to 15 bases. The CDR3 has 15 amino acids.

The chain has TRBV29-1 and TRBJ2-7; D might be TRBD2 (6 bases). V lost 4 bases, J lost 3 bases, and 13 bases lay in between. Germline V gene data show CDR1 as SQVTM and CDR2 as ANQGSEA. CDR3 length equals 13 residues. The CDR3 loop is CSVGGGTRYEQYF. In nucleotides, the CDR3 is TGCAGCGTTGGGGGCGGGACCCGCTACGAGCAGTACTTC.

This clone was counted between two and nine times. This chain uses TRBV7-9 with TRBJ1-2; tentatively, D is TRBD1 (5 bases). Trimming removed 5 bases at V and 6 bases at J, with 13 bases between. Germline CDR1 and CDR2: SEHNR and FQNEAQ (reference sequence). The length of the CDR3 is 13 residues. CDR3 protein: CASSVGASNGYTF. As DNA, the CDR3 is TGTGCCAGCAGCGTTGGGGCCTCGAATGGCTACACCTTC. Complete variable domain (other parts from reference TRBV7-9 and TRBJ1-2): DTGVSQNPRHKITKRGQNVTFRCDPISEHNRLYWYRQTLGQGPEFLTYFQNEAQLEKSRLLSDRFSAERPKGSFSTLEIQRTEQGDSAMYLCASSVGASNGYTFGSGTRLTVV.

This clone has a handful of counts. Written as DNA, the CDR3 is TGTGCCTGGGGCTCGTCTAGCGGCTCCTACAATGAGCAGTTCTTC. Translated: CAWGSSSGSYNEQFF. The chain combines TRBV30 with TRBJ2-1, with 7 nucleotides matching TRBD2. The CDR3 is 15 amino acids. Germline V gene data show CDR1 as GTSNPN and CDR2 as SVGIG (reference sequence). V was pared by 5 bases and J by 0 bases, with 7 bases of the junction left unmatched.

This clone was recorded a few times. The gene calls are TRBV7-8 and TRBJ2-7, with TRBD2 matching over 8 bases. CDR1 and CDR2 (germline): SGHVS, FQNEAQ. CDR3 size: 14 residues. The junction had 4 bases not matched to a gene; V was cut back by 4 bases and J by 2 bases. As DNA, the CDR3 is TGTGCCAGCAGCTCCACTAGCGGTGCCTACGAGCAGTACTTC. This translates into CASSSTSGAYEQYF.

CDR3 sequence: CASSYRGGTDTQYF. DNA for the CDR3: TGTGCCAGCAGTTACAGGGGAGGCACAGATACGCAGTATTTT. J is TRBJ2-3 and V is TRBV6-5, with D perhaps TRBD1 or TRBD2 (5 bases each). This CDR3 is 14 amino acids long. The V end lost 2 bases, the J end lost 1 base, and 7 bases lay between the germline ends. From germline, CDR1 is MNHEY and CDR2 SVGAGI.

The V and J genes are TRBV5-6 and TRBJ1-1; 10 bases agree with TRBD1. The germline V gene has CDR1 SGHDT and CDR2 YYEEEE. The J segment lost 6 bases and the V segment lost 3 bases, leaving 5 bases of the junction unmatched. The CDR3 has 14 amino acids. Written as DNA, the CDR3 is TGTGCCAGCAGCTGGGGGACAGGGGTCTCTGAAGCTTTCTTT. This gives the protein CASSWGTGVSEAFF.

This rearrangement joins TRBV13 to TRBJ1-2; D may be TRBD1 (5 bases). Germline V gene sequence: CDR1 PRHDT, CDR2 FYEKMQ (reference sequence). V was cut by 0 bases and J by 6 bases, with 20 bases left in between. The length of the CDR3 is 17 residues. CDR3 in amino acids: CASSLGPSAGQGNGYTF. The CDR3 coding sequence is TGTGCCAGCAGCTTAGGCCCTAGCGCTGGGCAGGGAAATGGCTACACCTTC.

V and J are TRBV27 and TRBJ2-2; D not certain. This CDR3 has 14 residues. V shed 3 bases and J shed 3 bases, with 8 bases lying between them. The germline V gene has CDR1 MNHEY and CDR2 SMNVEV (reference sequence). The CDR3 region has the DNA TGTGCCAGCAGTTTTCGTCTTTACACCGGGGAGCTGTTTTTT. Its protein is CASSFRLYTGELFF.

This clone was observed a handful of times. V usage is TRBV29-1 and J usage is TRBJ2-2, with D uncertain. The CDR3 is 13 amino acids. Trimming stripped 5 bases from V and 5 bases from J, with 12 bases between. In germline, CDR1 is SQVTM, CDR2 ANQGSEA. This chain's CDR3 is CSVQLGRTGELFF. CDR3 in DNA: TGCAGCGTTCAGCTGGGAAGGACCGGGGAGCTGTTTTTT.